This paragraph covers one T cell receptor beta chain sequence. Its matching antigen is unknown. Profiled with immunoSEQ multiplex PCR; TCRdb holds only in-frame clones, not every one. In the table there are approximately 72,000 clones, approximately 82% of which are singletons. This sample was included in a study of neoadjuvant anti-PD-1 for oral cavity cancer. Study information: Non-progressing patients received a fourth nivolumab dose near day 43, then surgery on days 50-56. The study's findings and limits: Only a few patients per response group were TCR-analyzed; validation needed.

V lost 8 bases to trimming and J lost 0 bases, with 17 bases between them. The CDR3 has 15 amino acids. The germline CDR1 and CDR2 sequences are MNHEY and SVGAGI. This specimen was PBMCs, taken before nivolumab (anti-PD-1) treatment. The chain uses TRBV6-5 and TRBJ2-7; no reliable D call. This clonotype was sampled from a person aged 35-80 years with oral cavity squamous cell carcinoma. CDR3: CASRRATGSSYEQYF. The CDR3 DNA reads TGTGCCAGCCGTAGGGCAACTGGTAGCTCCTACGAGCAGTACTTC.